This TCR beta chain was sequenced in a study of type 1 regulatory T cells. Study details: T-allo10 is a Tr1-enriched, alloantigen-specific CD4 T cell product made in vitro.

Graft donor-derived T-allo10 cells were described as host-alloantigen-specific, anergic, and alloantigen-specifically suppressive. Trimming stripped 8 bases from V and 4 bases from J, with 19 bases between. Germline assignment: CDR1 DFQATT and CDR2 SNEGSKA (reference sequence). CDR3 length equals 14 residues. Notes on this clonotype: What it binds is not known.

TCRdb recomputed calls from the reads with MiXCR, one row per CDR3 protein. The data contain about 68,000 distinct CDR3 sequences, 50% to 70% of them singletons. This chain connects TRBV20-1 to TRBJ2-3; possible D gene TRBD2, 6 bases. Sequences were obtained from cultured T cells, either the whole culture or a sorted T cell fraction (not recorded which). This sample's subset: Tr1-enriched cell product generated in vitro against host alloantigens. This sequence originates from a human donor in good health. As DNA, the CDR3 is TGCAGTTTCCTCGGGGCAGCGGGTGCAGATACGCAGTATTTT. This codes for CSFLGAAGADTQYF.